This T cell receptor (beta chain) originates from a study of CD8+ T cells in alopecia areata. Study observations and caveats: While patients received tofacitinib, many expanded lesional clones remained present in scalp and blood.

This clone was detected only a few times. No antigen is known for it. RNA was isolated and reverse transcribed to cDNA, the sequencing template. Here immunoSEQ multiplex PCR was the method, and the copy in TCRdb shows in-frame clones only, minus some. The table includes about 210,000 clones, about three fifths detected once. The V end was cut by 7 bases, the J end by 1 base, with 7 bases between. Germline V CDR1 and CDR2: SQVTM, ANQGSEA. The CDR3 contains 11 residues. The treatment: oral pan-JAK inhibitor, 5-10 mg twice daily. Sample: CD4+ T cells sorted from blood, taken at week 4, from a patient treated with tofacitinib. V is TRBV29-1 and J is TRBJ1-1; no clear D gene. The sequence was obtained from a human donor with alopecia areata. DNA of the CDR3: TGCAGCGCACACTCGAACACTGAAGCTTTCTTT. This gives the protein CSAHSNTEAFF.